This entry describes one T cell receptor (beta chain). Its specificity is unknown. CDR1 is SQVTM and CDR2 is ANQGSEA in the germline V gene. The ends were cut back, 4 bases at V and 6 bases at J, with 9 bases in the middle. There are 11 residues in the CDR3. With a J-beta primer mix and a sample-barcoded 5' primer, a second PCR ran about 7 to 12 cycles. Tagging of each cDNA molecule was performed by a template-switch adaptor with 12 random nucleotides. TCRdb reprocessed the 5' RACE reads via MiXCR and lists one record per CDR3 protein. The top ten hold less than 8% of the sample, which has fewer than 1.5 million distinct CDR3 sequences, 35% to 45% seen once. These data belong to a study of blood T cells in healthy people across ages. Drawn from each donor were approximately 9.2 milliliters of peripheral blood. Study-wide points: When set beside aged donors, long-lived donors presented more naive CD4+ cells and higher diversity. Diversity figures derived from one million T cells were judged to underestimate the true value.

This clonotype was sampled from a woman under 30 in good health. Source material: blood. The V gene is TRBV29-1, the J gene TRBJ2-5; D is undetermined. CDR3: CSVVGLKTQYF. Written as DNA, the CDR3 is TGCAGCGTTGTAGGGCTTAAGACCCAGTACTTC. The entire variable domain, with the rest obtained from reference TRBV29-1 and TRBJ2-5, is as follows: SAVISQKPSRDICQRGTSLTIQCQVDSQVTMMFWYRQQPGQSLTLIATANQGSEATYESGFVIDKFPISRPNLTFSTLTVSNMSPEDSSIYLCSVVGLKTQYFGPGTRLLVL.